The 26 T cell receptor beta chains given below trace back to one sample, sequenced in a study of response to subunit inactivated influenza vaccine. In TCRdb, the RT-PCR reads were re-called with MiXCR into one record per CDR3 protein. The repertoire holds fewer than 200,000 distinct CDR3 sequences, with about a tenth as singletons. The specimen was non-naive T cells sorted from PBMCs, collected on the day of vaccination. Receptors originate from a man between 50 and 59 years old who received an inactivated influenza vaccine.

In this sample, this clonotype turned up many times. The chain links TRBV29-1 to TRBJ2-3, with 13 bases that match TRBD2. CDR3 length equals 18 residues. Germline lookup yields CDR1 SQVTM and CDR2 ANQGSEA. Unmatched junction bases numbered 9, after V lost 1 base and J lost 2 bases. The CDR3 sequence: CSVEVLLAGGLVTDTQYF. The CDR3 bases are TGCAGCGTTGAAGTCTTACTAGCGGGGGGGCTTGTCACAGATACGCAGTATTTT.

The CDR3 DNA is TGCAGCGTTGTGTTAGTTGGAGGCGCGAGCTTCTTT. It translates to CSVVLVGGASFF. The chain employs TRBV29-1 and TRBJ1-1; D remains ambiguous. Trimming cost V 4 bases and J 14 bases, with 20 bases left between them. The CDR3 spans 12 residues. Germline assignment: CDR1 SQVTM and CDR2 ANQGSEA.

This clonotype was seen ten or more times. V gene TRBV28 combines with J gene TRBJ2-7; the match to TRBD1 covers 8 bases. With 1 base clipped from V and 7 bases from J, the junction kept 3 bases outside the gene matches. CDR1 and CDR2 from the germline V gene are MDHEN and SYDVKM. The CDR3 totals 13 residues. The CDR3 here is CASSLLQGGEQYF. CDR3 nucleotide sequence: TGTGCCAGCAGTTTATTACAGGGGGGTGAGCAGTACTTC.

The J gene is TRBJ1-6, the V gene TRBV10-2, with 10 bases fitting TRBD1. The V gene end was trimmed by 9 bases and the J gene end by 4 bases; junction bases not matched to a gene: 9. Germline-derived CDR1 and CDR2 are WSHSY and SAAADI. The CDR3 is 16 residues long. CDR3 nucleotides: TGCGCCAGGCCGGCGGGACAGGGGTATTATAATTCACCCCTCCACTTT. This sequence encodes CARPAGQGYYNSPLHF.

At least ten counts were recorded for this clonotype. This chain links TRBV7-2 with TRBJ2-6; no reliable D call. This CDR3 is 15 amino acids long. Per the germline V gene, CDR1 is SGHTA and CDR2 is FQGNSA. Trimming shortened V by 4 bases and J by 4 bases, and 11 bases separated the two germline ends. CDR3 bases: TGTGCCAGCAGCTCCCGGAAGTGGGGGGCCAACGTCCTGACTTTC. Translation gives CASSSRKWGANVLTF.

In its sample, this clonotype was seen a few times. The chain combines TRBV18 with TRBJ2-5, with TRBD1 matching over 7 bases. Trimming removed 2 bases from V and 0 bases from J; junction bases left unmatched: 6. Germline loops: CDR1 KGHSH, CDR2 LQKENI. This CDR3 contains 16 residues. The CDR3 sequence: CASSPSARGYQETQYF. CDR3 sequence (DNA): TGTGCCAGCTCACCATCGGCCAGGGGGTACCAAGAGACCCAGTACTTC.

This clonotype was counted a few times. The chain has TRBV6-1 and TRBJ2-1; D perhaps matches TRBD2 (6 bases). Germline V gene sequence: CDR1 MNHNS, CDR2 SASEGT. This CDR3 comprises 13 residues. The germline V and J ends were trimmed by 6 bases and 6 bases, with 12 bases remaining between them. CDR3 amino acids: CASRGRELNEQFF. The DNA for the CDR3 is TGTGCCAGCAGGGGCCGGGAGCTCAATGAGCAGTTCTTC.

The sample holds a few counts of this clonotype. V and J are TRBV19 and TRBJ2-3; TRBD2 might be the D (5 bases). The CDR3 is 13 amino acids. The V end lost 6 bases, the J end lost 4 bases, and 11 bases lay between the germline ends. CDR1 is LNHDA, CDR2 SQIVND, per germline (reference sequence). CDR3 sequence (DNA): TGTGCCAGTAGGCTCAGGCGGGCAGATACGCAGTATTTT. Amino acid sequence: CASRLRRADTQYF.

In its sample, this clonotype was seen a few times. The rearrangement joins TRBV5-5 to TRBJ2-1; D may be TRBD1 (6 bases). Trimming left V 0 bases short and J 2 bases short, with 12 bases between. CDR1 and CDR2 from the germline V gene are SGHKS and YYEKEE (reference sequence). This CDR3 region has 16 residues. In DNA, the CDR3 is TGTGCCAGCAGCTTGGATTTAACAGGGACCTACAATGAGCAGTTCTTC. Residues: CASSLDLTGTYNEQFF. Supplemented by reference TRBV5-5 and TRBJ2-1, the full variable domain reads DAGVTQSPTHLIKTRGQQVTLRCSPISGHKSVSWYQQVLGQGPQFIFQYYEKEERGRGNFPDRFSARQFPNYSSELNVNALLLGDSALYLCASSLDLTGTYNEQFFGPGTRLTVL.

The sample holds a few counts of this clonotype. The gene calls are TRBV7-9 and TRBJ1-1; unclear D gene. This CDR3 is built from 13 residues. The V gene lost 5 bases and the J gene lost 0 bases, with 7 bases spanning the gap. CDR1 SEHNR and CDR2 FQNEAQ come from the germline V gene (reference sequence). The CDR3 bases are TGTGCCAGCAGCCGGTGGATGAACACTGAAGCTTTCTTT. Translating it yields CASSRWMNTEAFF.

Points on this clonotype: A junction boundary mismatches the germline segment, possibly from a read error. The chain recombines TRBV9 with TRBJ2-2, with 10 bases aligning to TRBD2. Germline V gene data show CDR1 as SGDLS and CDR2 as YYNGEE. The length of the CDR3 is 18 residues. In nucleotides, the CDR3 is TGTACCAGCAGCCCCCGAACTAGCGGGATTACGAACACCGGGGAGCTGTTTTTT. It is translated as CTSSPRTSGITNTGELFF. Variable domain in full (rest from reference TRBV9 and TRBJ2-2): DSGVTQTPKHLITATGQRVTLRCSPRSGDLSVYWYQQSLDQGLQFLIQYYNGEERAKGNILERFSAQQFPDLHSELNLSSLELGDSALYFCTSSPRTSGITNTGELFFGEGSRLTVL.

V is TRBV7-9 and J is TRBJ1-1, with 9 bases identical to TRBD1. The CDR3 totals 15 residues. V trimming: 3 bases; J trimming: 5 bases; junction bases outside the gene matches: 7. In germline, CDR1 is SEHNR, CDR2 FQNEAQ (reference sequence). This CDR3 is CASSLPGTGLTEAFF. Written as DNA, the CDR3 is TGTGCCAGCAGCTTGCCCGGGACAGGGTTGACTGAAGCTTTCTTT.

This clonotype was detected many times. The chain couples TRBV24-1 to TRBJ2-1; 9 bases match TRBD2. Per the germline V gene, CDR1 is KGHDR and CDR2 is SFDVKD. V shed 7 bases, J shed 6 bases, and the junction held 15 bases outside the gene matches. The CDR3 consists of 17 residues. Here the CDR3 DNA reads TGTGCCACCAGCCGGAAAAGGGGCGGGAGGGCCACCAATGAGCAGTTCTTC. This translates into CATSRKRGGRATNEQFF.

The chain joins TRBV2 to TRBJ1-1; D is unclear. Germline assignment: CDR1 SNHLY and CDR2 FYNNEI. CDR3 length: 13 residues. The V gene lost 4 bases and the J gene lost 6 bases, with 12 bases spanning the gap. CDR3 nucleotides: TGTGCCAGCAGTGTGCCTATTGGCTCTGAAGCTTTCTTT. The encoded protein is CASSVPIGSEAFF.

This clonotype was counted only a few times. The chain is built from TRBV19 and TRBJ2-5; 12 positions agree with TRBD2. Germline CDR1 is LNHDA and CDR2 is SQIVND (reference sequence). V shed 6 bases, J shed 5 bases, and the junction held 4 bases outside the gene matches. This CDR3 contains 14 residues. The CDR3 sequence: CASRRTSGVETQYF. The CDR3, as DNA: TGTGCCAGTAGGAGGACTAGCGGGGTCGAGACCCAGTACTTC.

This clonotype was observed a few times. The chain is built from TRBV7-8 and TRBJ2-5; D is unclear. The V gene lost 2 bases and the J gene lost 3 bases, with 16 bases spanning the gap. This CDR3 comprises 16 residues. Germline V gene sequence: CDR1 SGHVS, CDR2 FQNEAQ. CDR3 residues: CASSLLGKSPEETQYF. As DNA, the CDR3 is TGTGCCAGCAGCTTACTAGGCAAATCACCCGAAGAGACCCAGTACTTC.

CDR3 loop: CASSQDPGGTGGEQFF. For the CDR3, the DNA is TGTGCCAGCAGCCAGGACCCCGGGGGGACCGGTGGTGAGCAGTTCTTC. The chain carries TRBV3-1 and TRBJ2-1, with 7 nucleotides matching TRBD2. The CDR3 length is 16 residues. V was pared by 3 bases and J by 9 bases, with 14 bases of the junction left unmatched. CDR1 LGHDT and CDR2 YNNKEL come from the germline V gene (reference sequence).

The rearrangement uses TRBV5-4 and TRBJ2-2, with a weak D call TRBD2 (6 bases). CDR1 and CDR2 (germline): SGHNT, YYREEE (reference sequence). V lost 0 bases and J lost 2, with 14 bases in between. The CDR3 is made up of 17 amino acids. CDR3 sequence reads: CASSLVSGARNTGELFF. The CDR3 region has the DNA TGTGCCAGCAGCTTGGTGTCGGGAGCGAGAAACACCGGGGAGCTGTTTTTT.

This rearrangement joins TRBV7-3 to TRBJ2-5; 7 bases line up with TRBD1. After removal of 1 base from V and 1 base from J, the junction contained 6 bases not matched to a gene. The germline V gene has CDR1 SGHTA and CDR2 FQGTGA. The CDR3 runs 16 residues. CDR3 bases: TGTGCCAGCAGCTTAAGAGGGGGCGATATCCAAGAGACCCAGTACTTC. It specifies CASSLRGGDIQETQYF.

The chain recombines TRBV27 with TRBJ2-7, with D unclear. Trimming shortened V by 5 bases and J by 5 bases, and 10 bases separated the two germline ends. This CDR3 contains 12 residues. From germline, CDR1 is MNHEY and CDR2 SMNVEV (reference sequence). The CDR3 DNA follows: TGTGCCAGCAGTCCCCTAGGAGACGAGCAGTACTTC. Translated, it gives CASSPLGDEQYF.

This clonotype has more than one count but fewer than ten. Mismatch with germline at one junction end may stem from a read error. The chain employs TRBV2 and TRBJ1-6, with D perhaps TRBD1 (6 bases). The length of the CDR3 is 16 residues. Per the germline V gene, CDR1 is SNHLY and CDR2 is FYNNEI. DNA for the CDR3: TGTGCCAGCAGTGAATTGAGAGGACAGAATAATTCACCCCTCCTCTTT. Translating it yields CASSELRGQNNSPLLF.

This clonotype was observed a handful of times. The chain has TRBV28 and TRBJ2-7; TRBD1 is a possible D gene (6 bases). Germline V gene data show CDR1 as MDHEN and CDR2 as SYDVKM. V lost 5 bases to trimming and J lost 0 bases, with 20 bases between them. The CDR3 is 17 amino acids. CDR3 in amino acids: CASSNSRWGQISYEQYF. The CDR3 region has the DNA TGTGCCAGCAGTAACAGTCGATGGGGACAAATCTCCTACGAGCAGTACTTC.

The chain's CDR3 is CASSLSAVKNEQFF. The CDR3 nucleotides are TGTGCCAGCAGCCTTTCTGCGGTGAAGAATGAGCAGTTCTTC. The chain couples TRBV7-3 to TRBJ2-1; D not resolved. Germline-derived CDR1 and CDR2 are SGHTA and FQGTGA. There are 14 residues in the CDR3. V gave up 5 bases and J gave up 7 bases, with 15 bases separating them.

This CDR3 reads CASSPRDSGTQYF. The CDR3 DNA reads as TGTGCCAGCAGCCCCCGGGACAGCGGTACGCAGTATTTT. The gene calls are TRBV7-3 and TRBJ2-3, with 7 bases that match TRBD1. V was clipped by 5 bases and J by 8 bases; unmatched bases: 7. The germline gives CDR1 SGHTA, CDR2 FQGTGA. This CDR3 has 13 amino acids.

This clonotype showed up many times. The chain has TRBV6-5 and TRBJ1-3, with D unresolved. Germline V CDR1 and CDR2: MNHEY, SVGAGI. The CDR3 length is 15 residues. Trimming took 0 bases from V and 0 from J, leaving 6 bases between them. CDR3 bases: TGTGCCAGCAGTTACTCGTTAAGCTCTGGAAACACCATATATTTT. Amino acids: CASSYSLSSGNTIYF.

The CDR3 region is CAISESTGIGEQYF. Written as DNA, the CDR3 is TGTGCCATCAGTGAGTCGACGGGGATCGGAGAGCAGTACTTC. The chain links TRBV10-3 to TRBJ2-7, with D possibly matching TRBD2 (5 bases). This CDR3 spans 14 amino acids. The V end was cut by 0 bases, the J end by 7 bases, with 13 bases between. Germline V lookup: CDR1 ENHRY, CDR2 SYGVKD.